The entry that follows covers one T cell receptor (beta chain) sequence. This sample is part of a study of blood T cell repertoires in COVID-19. Study details: Sources were T cells, B-cell-depleted T cells, or PBMCs; the material itself was cDNA or gDNA.

Trimming at V came to 0 bases and at J to 7 bases, leaving 8 bases not matched to a gene. From germline, CDR1 is LGHNA and CDR2 YSLEER. This CDR3 is built from 17 residues. The repertoire was sequenced with immunoSEQ multiplex PCR; TCRdb's copy has only in-frame clones and lacks some. Of fewer than 60,000 clones listed, over 75% are singletons. Seattle enrolled patients during active infection and tracked them longitudinally. Sequenced material: peripheral blood. The chain recombines TRBV4-3 with TRBJ1-6, with 8 bases identical to TRBD1. The TCR originated in a man in his 60s with COVID-19, enrolled during active disease. CDR3 DNA: TGCGCCAGCAGCCAAGAGGTCCCCCAGGGGGCGAATTCACCCCTCCACTTT. It translates to CASSQEVPQGANSPLHF.